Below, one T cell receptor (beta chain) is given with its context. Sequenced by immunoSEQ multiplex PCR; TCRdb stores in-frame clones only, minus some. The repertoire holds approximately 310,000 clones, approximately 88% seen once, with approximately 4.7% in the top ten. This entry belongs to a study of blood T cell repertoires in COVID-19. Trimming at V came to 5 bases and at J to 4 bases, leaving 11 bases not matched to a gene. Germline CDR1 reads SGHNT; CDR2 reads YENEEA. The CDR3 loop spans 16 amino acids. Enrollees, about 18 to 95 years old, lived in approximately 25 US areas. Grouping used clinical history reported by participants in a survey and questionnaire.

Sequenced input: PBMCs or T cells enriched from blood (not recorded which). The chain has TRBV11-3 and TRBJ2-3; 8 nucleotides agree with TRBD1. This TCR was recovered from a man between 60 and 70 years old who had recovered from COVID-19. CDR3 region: CASSPRTGSGSDTQYF. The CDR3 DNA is TGTGCCAGCAGCCCGAGGACAGGGTCCGGCTCAGATACGCAGTATTTT.